This entry lists 11 T cell receptor beta chains sequenced from one sample in a study of PD-1 blockade in classical Hodgkin lymphoma. The data were produced by immunoSEQ multiplex PCR, yet TCRdb's version contains in-frame clones alone and is incomplete. The sample lists roughly 41,000 clones; about 86% were seen once. With no exception, relapse followed autologous stem cell transplantation in all patients, and brentuximab vedotin exposure varied. Here the sequenced sample was peripheral blood mononuclear cells (PBMCs), taken before the second cycle of nivolumab. These receptors were collected from a human donor with classical Hodgkin lymphoma.

The chain has TRBV19 and TRBJ1-1; D may be TRBD1 (5 bases). The CDR3 is 15 residues long. Per the germline V gene, CDR1 is LNHDA and CDR2 is SQIVND (reference sequence). Trimming took 0 bases from V and 4 from J, leaving 12 bases between them. This CDR3 is CASSIDLYGGTEAFF. CDR3 nucleotide sequence: TGTGCCAGTAGTATAGATCTTTACGGGGGCACTGAAGCTTTCTTT.

V usage is TRBV5-1 and J usage is TRBJ2-1, with TRBD2 matching over 9 bases. Looked up from germline, CDR1 is SGHRS and CDR2 is YFSETQ. The V segment lost 4 bases and the J segment 5 bases; nucleotides outside the gene matches: 1. This CDR3 region has 13 residues. The CDR3 nucleotides read TGCGCCAGCAGCCCTAGCGGGAACAATGAGCAGTTCTTC. It specifies CASSPSGNNEQFF.

The CDR3 nucleotides read TGTGCTAGTGGAGAAACCTACGAGCAGTACTTC. Translated: CASGETYEQYF. The chain combines TRBV12-5 with TRBJ2-7; D remains unclear. Germline assignment: CDR1 LGHNT and CDR2 FRNRAP. V was clipped by 6 bases and J by 2 bases, with 5 bases between them. The length of the CDR3 is 11 residues.

The chain carries TRBV7-9 and TRBJ2-5; 9 positions agree with TRBD1. Germline V gives CDR1 SEHNR, CDR2 FQNEAQ (reference sequence). The CDR3 is 16 residues long. The V and J ends lost 4 bases and 0 bases, in that order; junction bases with no gene match: 6. CDR3 loop: CASSSGDRGYQETQYF. The CDR3 DNA reads TGTGCCAGCAGCTCGGGAGACAGGGGGTACCAAGAGACCCAGTACTTC.

The chain has TRBV5-1 and TRBJ1-2; D ambiguous. Trimming removed 4 bases from V and 0 bases from J, with 13 bases in between. The CDR3 loop spans 15 amino acids. Germline V CDR1 and CDR2: SGHRS, YFSETQ. CDR3 sequence (DNA): TGCGCCAGCAGCCGACCGACGGACTCTAACTATGGCTACACCTTC. Protein sequence: CASSRPTDSNYGYTF.

The V gene is TRBV5-4, the J gene TRBJ2-7, with TRBD2 matching 11 bases. The CDR3 has 16 residues. The junction had 11 bases not matched to a gene; V was cut back by 5 bases and J by 4 bases. The germline gives CDR1 SGHNT, CDR2 YYREEE (reference sequence). The CDR3 is CASSSKLAGVFYEQYF. The CDR3, as DNA: TGTGCCAGCAGTTCGAAACTAGCGGGAGTCTTTTACGAGCAGTACTTC. Full variable domain (outside the CDR3, taken from reference TRBV5-4 and TRBJ2-7): ETGVTQSPTHLIKTRGQQVTLRCSSQSGHNTVSWYQQALGQGPQFIFQYYREEENGRGNFPPRFSGLQFPNYSSELNVNALELDDSALYLCASSSKLAGVFYEQYFGPGTRLTVT.

This chain connects TRBV5-1 to TRBJ2-2; no definite D call. The CDR3 totals 15 residues. Germline V gene sequence: CDR1 SGHRS, CDR2 YFSETQ. Trimming cost V 2 bases and J 3 bases, with 11 bases left between them. CDR3 bases: TGCGCCAGCAGCTTAGCCAGTTCTTACACCGGGGAGCTGTTTTTT. Translated, it gives CASSLASSYTGELFF.

The rearrangement uses TRBV7-9 and TRBJ1-4, with 7 bases aligning to TRBD1. Germline values: CDR1 SEHNR, CDR2 FQNEAQ (reference sequence). V shed 5 bases and J 8 bases; nucleotides not matched to a gene: 11. The length of the CDR3 is 15 residues. The CDR3 loop reads CASSAGRQGLEKLFF. The CDR3 DNA reads TGTGCCAGCAGCGCCGGCAGACAGGGTTTGGAAAAACTGTTTTTT.

DNA of the CDR3: TGTGCCAGTAGTATGGCCAGGGTCCGGGGCAGATCCTACAATGAGCAGTTCTTC. Amino acid sequence: CASSMARVRGRSYNEQFF. This chain joins TRBV19 and TRBJ2-1, with D perhaps assigned TRBD1 or TRBD2 (5 bases each). V gave up 3 bases and J gave up 1 base, with 19 bases separating them. CDR1 and CDR2 (germline): LNHDA, SQIVND (reference sequence). This CDR3 has 18 residues.

V and J are TRBV5-1 and TRBJ2-1, with 7 bases aligning to TRBD2. The CDR3 has 18 residues. Germline trimming cut 3 bases from V and 0 bases from J; bases unmatched to any gene: 12. The germline V gene has CDR1 SGHRS and CDR2 YFSETQ. The CDR3 DNA reads as TGCGCCAGCAGCTCGGGTCGGCTAGCGGTCAGCTCCTACAATGAGCAGTTCTTC. Translated, it gives CASSSGRLAVSSYNEQFF. The whole variable domain, filled in from reference TRBV5-1 and TRBJ2-1, reads KAGVTQTPRYLIKTRGQQVTLSCSPISGHRSVSWYQQTPGQGLQFLFEYFSETQRNKGNFPGRFSGRQFSNSRSEMNVSTLELGDSALYLCASSSGRLAVSSYNEQFFGPGTRLTVL.

The chain recombines TRBV5-4 with TRBJ2-1, with 8 bases that match TRBD2. Germline CDR1 is SGHNT and CDR2 is YYREEE (reference sequence). Trimming cost V 0 bases and J 4 bases; bases outside gene matches: 3. The CDR3 loop spans 15 amino acids. CDR3 bases: TGTGCCAGCAGCTTGGTCGCTAGCGGGTACAATGAGCAGTTCTTC. Its protein product is CASSLVASGYNEQFF.